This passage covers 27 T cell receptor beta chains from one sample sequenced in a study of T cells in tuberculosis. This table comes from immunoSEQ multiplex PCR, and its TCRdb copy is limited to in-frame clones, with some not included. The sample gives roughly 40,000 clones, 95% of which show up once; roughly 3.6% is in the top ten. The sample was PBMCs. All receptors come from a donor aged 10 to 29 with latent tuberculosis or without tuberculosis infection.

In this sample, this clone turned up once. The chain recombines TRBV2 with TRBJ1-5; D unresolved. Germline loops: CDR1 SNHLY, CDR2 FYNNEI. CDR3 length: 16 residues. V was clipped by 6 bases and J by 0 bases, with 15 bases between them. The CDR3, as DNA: TGTGCCAGCAGGTCCGGGATCCTCAATAGCAATCAGCCCCAGCATTTT. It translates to CASRSGILNSNQPQHF. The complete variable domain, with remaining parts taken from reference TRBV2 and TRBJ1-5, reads EPEVTQTPSHQVTQMGQEVILRCVPISNHLYFYWYRQILGQKVEFLVSFYNNEISEKSEIFDDQFSVERPDGSNFTLKIRSTKLEDSAMYFCASRSGILNSNQPQHFGDGTRLSIL.

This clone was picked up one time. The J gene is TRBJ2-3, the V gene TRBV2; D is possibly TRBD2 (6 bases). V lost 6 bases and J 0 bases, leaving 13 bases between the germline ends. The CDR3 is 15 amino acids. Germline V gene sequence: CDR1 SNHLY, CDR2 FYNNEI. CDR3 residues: CASSLGTASTDTQYF. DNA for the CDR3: TGTGCCAGCAGCCTAGGGACTGCTAGCACAGATACGCAGTATTTT.

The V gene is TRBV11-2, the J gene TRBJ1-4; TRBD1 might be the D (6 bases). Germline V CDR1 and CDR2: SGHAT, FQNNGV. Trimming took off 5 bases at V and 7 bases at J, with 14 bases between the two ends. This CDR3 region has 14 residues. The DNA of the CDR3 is TGTGCCAGCAGCCCCTTGGGGGCCGGTGAAAAACTGTTTTTT. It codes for CASSPLGAGEKLFF.

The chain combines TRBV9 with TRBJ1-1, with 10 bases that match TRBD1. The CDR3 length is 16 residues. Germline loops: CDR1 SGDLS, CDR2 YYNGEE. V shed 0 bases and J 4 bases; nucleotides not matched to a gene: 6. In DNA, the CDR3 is TGTGCCAGCAGCGTAGGGACAGGGGGACGTGGCACTGAAGCTTTCTTT. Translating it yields CASSVGTGGRGTEAFF.

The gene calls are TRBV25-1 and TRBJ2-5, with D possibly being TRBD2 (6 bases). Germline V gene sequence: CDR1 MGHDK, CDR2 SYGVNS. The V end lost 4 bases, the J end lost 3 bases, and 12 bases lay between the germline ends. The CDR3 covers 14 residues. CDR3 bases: TGTGCCAGCAGTGGAGTGGAGGGTAAAGAGACCCAGTACTTC. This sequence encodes CASSGVEGKETQYF.

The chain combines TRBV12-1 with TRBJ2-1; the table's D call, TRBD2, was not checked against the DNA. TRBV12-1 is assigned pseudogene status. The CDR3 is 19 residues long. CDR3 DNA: TGTGCCAGCAGGGACGGAGCGGGGGTTTCAGTAGGCTCCTACAATGAGCAGTTCTTC. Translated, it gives CASRDGAGVSVGSYNEQFF.

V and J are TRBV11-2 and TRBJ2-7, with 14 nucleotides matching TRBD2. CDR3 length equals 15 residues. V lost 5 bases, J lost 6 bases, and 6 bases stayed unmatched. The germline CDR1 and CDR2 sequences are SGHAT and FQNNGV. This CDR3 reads CASSPIGTSGGEQYF. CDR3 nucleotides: TGTGCCAGCAGCCCCATTGGGACTAGCGGGGGCGAGCAGTACTTC.

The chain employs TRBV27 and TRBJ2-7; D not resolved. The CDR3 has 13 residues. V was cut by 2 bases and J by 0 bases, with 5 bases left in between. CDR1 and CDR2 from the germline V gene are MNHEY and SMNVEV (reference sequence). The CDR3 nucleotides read TGTGCCAGCAGTTTACAGCGCTCCTACGAGCAGTACTTC. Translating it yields CASSLQRSYEQYF.

CDR3 amino acids: CASSPGGAVYYGYTF. The DNA for the CDR3 is TGTGCCAGCTCACCAGGAGGGGCTGTGTACTATGGCTACACCTTC. The chain employs TRBV18 and TRBJ1-2; TRBD1 might be the D (5 bases). The CDR3 loop spans 15 amino acids. The V gene's germline CDR1 is KGHSH and CDR2 LQKENI. The V gene lost 2 bases and the J gene lost 3 bases, with 13 bases spanning the gap.

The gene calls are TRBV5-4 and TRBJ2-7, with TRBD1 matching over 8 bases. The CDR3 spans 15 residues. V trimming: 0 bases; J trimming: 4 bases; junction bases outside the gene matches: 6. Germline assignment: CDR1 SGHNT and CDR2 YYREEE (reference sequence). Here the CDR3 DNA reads TGTGCCAGCAGCTTGGGACCAGGGGGCGATTACGAGCAGTACTTC. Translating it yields CASSLGPGGDYEQYF.

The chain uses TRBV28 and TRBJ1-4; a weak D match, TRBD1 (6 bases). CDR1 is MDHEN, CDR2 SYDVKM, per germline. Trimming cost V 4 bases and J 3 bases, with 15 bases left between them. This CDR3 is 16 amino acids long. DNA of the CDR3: TGTGCCAGCAGTTCGGGGGGCAGGGATCCTAATGAAAAACTGTTTTTT. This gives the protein CASSSGGRDPNEKLFF.

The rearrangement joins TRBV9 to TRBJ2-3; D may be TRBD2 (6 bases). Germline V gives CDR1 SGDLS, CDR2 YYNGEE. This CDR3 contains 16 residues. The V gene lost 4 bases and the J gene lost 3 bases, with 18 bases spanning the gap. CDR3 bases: TGTGCCAGCAGCCCCCGGCGGGACTTTGTAACAGATACGCAGTATTTT. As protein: CASSPRRDFVTDTQYF. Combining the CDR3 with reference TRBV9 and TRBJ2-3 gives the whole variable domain DSGVTQTPKHLITATGQRVTLRCSPRSGDLSVYWYQQSLDQGLQFLIQYYNGEERAKGNILERFSAQQFPDLHSELNLSSLELGDSALYFCASSPRRDFVTDTQYFGPGTRLTVL.

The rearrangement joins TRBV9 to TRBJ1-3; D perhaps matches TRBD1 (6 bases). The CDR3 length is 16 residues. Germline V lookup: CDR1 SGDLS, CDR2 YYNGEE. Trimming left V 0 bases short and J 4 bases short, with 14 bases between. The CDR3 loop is CASSVDVGGQGNTIYF. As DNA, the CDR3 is TGTGCCAGCAGCGTAGATGTCGGGGGGCAAGGAAACACCATATATTTT.

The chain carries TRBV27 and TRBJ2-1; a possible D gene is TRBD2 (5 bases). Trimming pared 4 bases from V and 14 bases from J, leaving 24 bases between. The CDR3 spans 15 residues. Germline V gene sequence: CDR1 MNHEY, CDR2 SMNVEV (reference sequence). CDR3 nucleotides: TGTGCCAGCAGTTCTAGCAATTATTACAATGATGGGGAGTTCTTC. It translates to CASSSSNYYNDGEFF.

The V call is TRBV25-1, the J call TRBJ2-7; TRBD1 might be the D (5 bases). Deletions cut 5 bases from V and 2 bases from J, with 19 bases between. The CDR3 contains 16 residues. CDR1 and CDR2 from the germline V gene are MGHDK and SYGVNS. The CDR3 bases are TGTGCCAGCAGTTGGGGTCAGGGCCCCAACACCTACGAGCAGTACTTC. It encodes CASSWGQGPNTYEQYF.

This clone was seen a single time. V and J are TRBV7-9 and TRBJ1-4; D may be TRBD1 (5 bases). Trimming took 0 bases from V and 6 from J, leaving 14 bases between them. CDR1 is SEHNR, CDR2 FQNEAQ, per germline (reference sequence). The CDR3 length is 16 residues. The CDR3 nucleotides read TGTGCCAGCAGCTTAGCCTCGGGCAGGGAATATGAAAAACTGTTTTTT. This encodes CASSLASGREYEKLFF.

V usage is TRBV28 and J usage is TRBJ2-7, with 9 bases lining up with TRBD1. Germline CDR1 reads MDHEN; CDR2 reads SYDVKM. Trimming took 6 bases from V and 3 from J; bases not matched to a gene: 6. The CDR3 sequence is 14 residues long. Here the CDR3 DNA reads TGTGCCAGCAGAACAGGGGGCCAGCTCTACGAGCAGTACTTC. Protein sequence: CASRTGGQLYEQYF. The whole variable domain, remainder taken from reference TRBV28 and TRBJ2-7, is DVKVTQSSRYLVKRTGEKVFLECVQDMDHENMFWYRQDPGLGLRLIYFSYDVKMKEKGDIPEGYSVSREKKERFSLILESASTNQTSMYLCASRTGGQLYEQYFGPGTRLTVT.

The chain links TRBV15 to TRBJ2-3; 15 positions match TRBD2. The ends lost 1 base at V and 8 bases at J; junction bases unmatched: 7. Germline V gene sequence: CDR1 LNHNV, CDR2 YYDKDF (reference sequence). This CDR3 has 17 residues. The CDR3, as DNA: TGTGCCACCAGCAGAGGTTCTACGGGACTAGCGGGGGGTACGCAGTATTTT. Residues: CATSRGSTGLAGGTQYF.

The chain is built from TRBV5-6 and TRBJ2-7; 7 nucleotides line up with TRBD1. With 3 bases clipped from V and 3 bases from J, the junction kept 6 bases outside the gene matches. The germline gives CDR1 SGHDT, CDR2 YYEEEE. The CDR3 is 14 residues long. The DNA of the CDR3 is TGTGCCAGCAGCTCGGGACAGTCTCTCTACGAGCAGTACTTC. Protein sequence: CASSSGQSLYEQYF.

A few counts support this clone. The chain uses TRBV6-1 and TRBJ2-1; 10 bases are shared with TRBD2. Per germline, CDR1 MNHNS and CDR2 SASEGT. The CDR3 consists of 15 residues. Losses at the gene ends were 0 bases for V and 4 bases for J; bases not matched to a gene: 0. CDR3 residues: CASSEASGGYNEQFF. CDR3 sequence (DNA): TGTGCCAGCAGTGAAGCTAGCGGGGGGTACAATGAGCAGTTCTTC.

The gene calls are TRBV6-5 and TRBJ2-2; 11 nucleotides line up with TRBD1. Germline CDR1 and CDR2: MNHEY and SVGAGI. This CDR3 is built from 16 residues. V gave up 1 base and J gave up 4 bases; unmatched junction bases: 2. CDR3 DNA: TGTGCCAGCAGTTACTTAGGGACAGGGGGCACCGGGGAGCTGTTTTTT. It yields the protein CASSYLGTGGTGELFF.

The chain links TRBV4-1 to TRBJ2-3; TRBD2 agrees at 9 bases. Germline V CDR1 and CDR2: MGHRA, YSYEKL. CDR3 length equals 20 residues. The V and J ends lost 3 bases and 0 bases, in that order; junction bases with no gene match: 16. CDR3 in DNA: TGCGCCAGCAGCCACGTTCCCCTCTATCGACTAGCGGCTAGCACAGATACGCAGTATTTT. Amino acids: CASSHVPLYRLAASTDTQYF.

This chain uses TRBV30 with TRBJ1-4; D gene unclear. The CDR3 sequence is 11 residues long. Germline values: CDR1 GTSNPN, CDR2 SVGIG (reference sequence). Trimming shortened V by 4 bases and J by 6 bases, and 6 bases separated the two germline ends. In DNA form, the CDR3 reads TGTGCCTGGACTTCTCATGAAAAACTGTTTTTT. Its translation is CAWTSHEKLFF.

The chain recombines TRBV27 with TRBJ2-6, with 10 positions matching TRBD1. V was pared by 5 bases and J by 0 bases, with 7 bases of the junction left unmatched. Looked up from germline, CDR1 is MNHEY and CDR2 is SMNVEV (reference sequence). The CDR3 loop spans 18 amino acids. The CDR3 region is CASSDAGTGVSGANVLTF. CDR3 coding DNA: TGTGCCAGCAGTGACGCCGGGACAGGGGTCTCTGGGGCCAACGTCCTGACTTTC. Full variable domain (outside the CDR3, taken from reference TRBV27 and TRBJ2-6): EAQVTQNPRYLITVTGKKLTVTCSQNMNHEYMSWYRQDPGLGLRQIYYSMNVEVTDKGDVPEGYKVSRKEKRNFPLILESPSPNQTSLYFCASSDAGTGVSGANVLTFGAGSRLTVL.

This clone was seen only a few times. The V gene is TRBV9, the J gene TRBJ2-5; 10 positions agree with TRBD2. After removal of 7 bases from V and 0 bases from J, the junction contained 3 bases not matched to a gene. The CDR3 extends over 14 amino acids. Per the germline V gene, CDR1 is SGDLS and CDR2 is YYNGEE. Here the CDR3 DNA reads TGTGCCAGCTCACTAGCGGGGTACCAAGAGACCCAGTACTTC. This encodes CASSLAGYQETQYF.

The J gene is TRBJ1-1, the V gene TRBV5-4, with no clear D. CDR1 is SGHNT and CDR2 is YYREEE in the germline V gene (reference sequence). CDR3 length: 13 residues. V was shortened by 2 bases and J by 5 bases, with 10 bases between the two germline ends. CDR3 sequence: CASSFAAGTEAFF. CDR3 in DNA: TGTGCCAGCAGCTTTGCAGCAGGAACTGAAGCTTTCTTT.

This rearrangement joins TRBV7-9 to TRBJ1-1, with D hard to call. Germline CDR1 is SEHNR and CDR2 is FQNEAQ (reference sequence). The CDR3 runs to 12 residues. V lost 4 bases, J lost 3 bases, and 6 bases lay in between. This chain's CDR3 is CASSSEDTEAFF. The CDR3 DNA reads TGTGCCAGCAGCTCGGAGGACACTGAAGCTTTCTTT.